One sample yielded the 18 T cell receptor beta chains listed below, sequenced in a study of blood T cell repertoires in COVID-19. Sequenced by immunoSEQ multiplex PCR; TCRdb stores in-frame clones only, minus some. In the table there are roughly 240,000 clones, 88% of which are singletons. The specimen sequenced was PBMCs or T cells enriched from blood (not recorded which). The receptors were gathered from a middle-aged woman with acute COVID-19.

The CDR3, as DNA: TGTGCCAGCAGCTTGGCCAGGGCAGAAAGGGAGACCCAGTACTTC. Translating it yields CASSLARAERETQYF. V and J are TRBV7-6 and TRBJ2-5; D may be TRBD1 (5 bases). Germline loops: CDR1 SGHVS, CDR2 FNYEAQ. The CDR3 extends over 15 amino acids. Trimming pared 3 bases from V and 5 bases from J, leaving 16 bases between.

The chain carries TRBV4-3 and TRBJ1-1; TRBD1 agrees at 8 bases. The CDR3 spans 15 residues. Germline lookup yields CDR1 LGHNA and CDR2 YSLEER. With V trimmed by 1 base and J by 2 bases, 3 bases remained unmatched. The DNA of the CDR3 is TGCGCCAGCAGCCAAGTGGGGACAGGCAACACTGAAGCTTTCTTT. Amino acid sequence: CASSQVGTGNTEAFF.

The V call is TRBV25-1, the J call TRBJ1-1; 11 bases are a match to TRBD1. The V and J ends lost 4 bases and 5 bases, in that order; junction bases with no gene match: 6. The CDR3 spans 15 residues. Germline V CDR1 and CDR2: MGHDK, SYGVNS. The DNA for the CDR3 is TGTGCCAGCAGTGGGCGGACAGGGGGCTTGACTGAAGCTTTCTTT. Translation: CASSGRTGGLTEAFF.

The rearrangement joins TRBV19 to TRBJ1-1; D is undetermined. V lost 7 bases and J 0 bases, leaving 12 bases between the germline ends. Germline V gene lookup returns CDR1 LNHDA and CDR2 SQIVND (reference sequence). The CDR3 contains 14 residues. The CDR3 loop is CASTEAVMNTEAFF. In nucleotides, the CDR3 is TGTGCCAGTACTGAAGCCGTTATGAACACTGAAGCTTTCTTT.

Only a few counts were recorded for this clone. The rearrangement links TRBV5-1 to TRBJ1-2, with 8 bases matching TRBD1. Germline V CDR1 and CDR2: SGHRS, YFSETQ. This CDR3 region has 18 residues. Losses at the gene ends were 1 base for V and 3 bases for J; bases not matched to a gene: 14. The CDR3 reads CASSLMAGGAGWDYGYTF. CDR3 bases: TGCGCCAGCAGCTTGATGGCAGGGGGCGCTGGATGGGACTATGGCTACACCTTC.

The chain recombines TRBV6-5 with TRBJ2-7; 9 bases align to TRBD1. The CDR3 consists of 14 residues. CDR1 and CDR2 (germline): MNHEY, SVGAGI. After removal of 6 bases from V and 6 bases from J, the junction contained 9 bases not matched to a gene. Here the CDR3 DNA reads TGTGCCAGCAGACGGGACGGACAGGGGTCCGAGCAGTACGTC. As protein: CASRRDGQGSEQYV.

V is TRBV10-3 and J is TRBJ2-1; 11 bases map to TRBD2. The CDR3 length is 16 residues. The germline V gene encodes CDR1 ENHRY and CDR2 SYGVKD. V lost 6 bases and J lost 0; bases outside the gene matches: 4. As DNA, the CDR3 is TGTGCCATCAGAGCCACTAGCGGGAGCTCCTACAATGAGCAGTTCTTC. Translation gives CAIRATSGSSYNEQFF.

The chain combines TRBV5-4 with TRBJ2-3; 16 bases align to TRBD2. The CDR3 contains 20 residues. Germline V gene sequence: CDR1 SGHNT, CDR2 YYREEE (reference sequence). V was clipped by 2 bases and J by 6 bases; unmatched bases: 15. This chain's CDR3 is CASSLPTPGLAGGRSDTQYF. The CDR3 DNA reads as TGTGCCAGCAGCTTACCGACTCCGGGACTAGCGGGGGGGCGTTCGGATACGCAGTATTTT.

This chain connects TRBV11-3 to TRBJ2-1; D is unclear. Between the trimmed V and J ends, which lost 7 bases and 5 bases, there was a span of 6 bases. The CDR3 length is 11 residues. Looked up from germline, CDR1 is SGHNT and CDR2 is YENEEA. The CDR3 loop reads CASTFDNEQFF. The CDR3 DNA sequence: TGTGCCAGCACTTTCGACAATGAGCAGTTCTTC.

The chain joins TRBV6-5 to TRBJ1-1, with no clear D. Trimming pared 7 bases from V and 3 bases from J, leaving 15 bases between. The germline V gene encodes CDR1 MNHEY and CDR2 SVGAGI. The CDR3 covers 14 residues. The CDR3 region is CASTREGEDTEAFF. CDR3 in DNA: TGTGCCAGCACTAGAGAAGGCGAGGACACTGAAGCTTTCTTT.

This chain connects TRBV4-3 to TRBJ2-7; D remains ambiguous. Germline lookup yields CDR1 LGHNA and CDR2 YSLEER. V was clipped by 0 bases and J by 3 bases, with 6 bases between them. This CDR3 comprises 13 residues. CDR3 bases: TGCGCCAGCAGCCAAGATCCAGACTACGAGCAGTACTTC. The encoded protein is CASSQDPDYEQYF.

The chain couples TRBV5-1 to TRBJ1-6; D not resolved. Germline V gene data show CDR1 as SGHRS and CDR2 as YFSETQ. CDR3 length: 15 residues. Trimming removed 5 bases from V and 2 bases from J, with 11 bases in between. The CDR3 DNA sequence: TGCGCCAGCAGAGAACGAACGGCCTATAATTCACCCCTCCACTTT. Protein: CASRERTAYNSPLHF.

This clone occurred a few times. The chain has TRBV7-9 and TRBJ1-2; 10 bases map to TRBD1. Trimming took 5 bases from V and 7 from J; bases not matched to a gene: 10. Germline V gene sequence: CDR1 SEHNR, CDR2 FQNEAQ (reference sequence). The CDR3 is 15 amino acids. The CDR3 bases are TGTGCCAGCAGCGCAGACTGGACAGGGGGTTCTGGCTACACCTTC. It is translated as CASSADWTGGSGYTF. The full variable domain, its missing parts supplied by reference TRBV7-9 and TRBJ1-2, is DTGVSQNPRHKITKRGQNVTFRCDPISEHNRLYWYRQTLGQGPEFLTYFQNEAQLEKSRLLSDRFSAERPKGSFSTLEIQRTEQGDSAMYLCASSADWTGGSGYTFGSGTRLTVV.

The chain recombines TRBV5-1 with TRBJ2-2, with TRBD2 matching over 9 bases. This CDR3 comprises 16 residues. Looked up from germline, CDR1 is SGHRS and CDR2 is YFSETQ. V lost 1 base to trimming and J lost 2 bases; unmatched junction nucleotides: 3. Written as DNA, the CDR3 is TGCGCCAGCAGCTTGAGACTAGCGGCAAACACCGGGGAGCTGTTTTTT. This gives the protein CASSLRLAANTGELFF.

The chain combines TRBV27 with TRBJ1-1; no definite D call. The CDR3 is 11 amino acids. V lost 4 bases and J 6 bases, leaving 6 bases between the germline ends. In germline, CDR1 is MNHEY, CDR2 SMNVEV (reference sequence). The CDR3 reads CASSYLSEAFF. The DNA of the CDR3 is TGTGCCAGCAGTTATCTGTCTGAAGCTTTCTTT.

The rearrangement links TRBV14 to TRBJ1-3; D not resolved. Germline V CDR1 and CDR2: SGHDN, FVKESK. V shed 3 bases and J shed 13 bases, with 13 bases lying between them. The CDR3 length is 12 residues. DNA for the CDR3: TGTGCCAGCAGCCACGGTCCTCGTTTTATATATTTT. Translated, it gives CASSHGPRFIYF.

The V call is TRBV5-1, the J call TRBJ2-1; 11 bases are shared with TRBD1. V shed 5 bases and J 7 bases; nucleotides not matched to a gene: 5. The length of the CDR3 is 14 residues. Germline CDR1 and CDR2: SGHRS and YFSETQ. The CDR3 bases are TGCGCCAGCAGTGGACAGGGGGCGGGAAATGAGCAGTTCTTC. Its translation is CASSGQGAGNEQFF.

This chain joins TRBV27 and TRBJ1-4; D ambiguous. This CDR3 has 16 residues. Germline V gene lookup returns CDR1 MNHEY and CDR2 SMNVEV (reference sequence). V lost 2 bases and J lost 2, with 12 bases in between. The CDR3 spells CASSLVGRATNEKLFF. The CDR3 nucleotides are TGTGCCAGCAGTTTAGTCGGGAGAGCCACTAATGAAAAACTGTTTTTT. Based on the CDR3 plus reference TRBV27 and TRBJ1-4, the full variable domain is EAQVTQNPRYLITVTGKKLTVTCSQNMNHEYMSWYRQDPGLGLRQIYYSMNVEVTDKGDVPEGYKVSRKEKRNFPLILESPSPNQTSLYFCASSLVGRATNEKLFFGSGTQLSVL.